This passage covers 18 T cell receptor beta chains from one sample sequenced in a study of shared T cell receptors in the human thymus. Produced via immunoSEQ multiplex PCR; TCRdb's table is partial and in-frame only. Of about 660,000 clones listed, around 87% are singletons. The sample was also reused in another study, on human thymus T cells.

Sequenced material: thymocytes. The receptor set was obtained from a boy in the first two years of life with a congenital heart defect.

The genes are TRBV29-1 and TRBJ2-1, with 10 positions matching TRBD2. The CDR3 length is 14 residues. The V and J ends lost 4 bases and 5 bases, in that order; junction bases with no gene match: 5. Germline CDR1 and CDR2: SQVTM and ANQGSEA. The CDR3 DNA reads as TGCAGCGTTGCCTCTAGCGGGGGTCACAATGAGCAGTTCTTC. This sequence encodes CSVASSGGHNEQFF.

V usage is TRBV27 and J usage is TRBJ1-2; possibly TRBD1 for D (5 bases). The CDR3 runs 13 residues. Trimming removed 6 bases from V and 3 bases from J, with 11 bases in between. The germline gives CDR1 MNHEY, CDR2 SMNVEV (reference sequence). DNA for the CDR3: TGTGCCAGCAGACCCGTACAGGACTATGGCTACACCTTC. It translates to CASRPVQDYGYTF.

This chain links TRBV5-1 with TRBJ1-3; D ambiguous. Trimming took off 1 base at V and 0 bases at J, with 11 bases between the two ends. This CDR3 has 16 amino acids. Looked up from germline, CDR1 is SGHRS and CDR2 is YFSETQ. The CDR3 DNA follows: TGCGCCAGCAGCTTGACGGCTTGGAGCTCTGGAAACACCATATATTTT. The encoded protein is CASSLTAWSSGNTIYF.

The chain joins TRBV4-3 to TRBJ2-4; 10 bases map to TRBD2. Germline assignment: CDR1 LGHNA and CDR2 YSLEER. J gave up 1 base and V 1 base, and 7 bases lay outside the gene matches. The CDR3 has 18 residues. CDR3 protein: CASSQARLAGLAKNIQYF. The CDR3 DNA is TGCGCCAGCAGCCAAGCGAGACTAGCGGGTTTGGCCAAAAACATTCAGTACTTC.

The chain employs TRBV6-1 and TRBJ2-5, with D uncertain. The V end lost 8 bases, the J end lost 1 base, and 11 bases lay between the germline ends. CDR3 length equals 13 residues. The germline V gene encodes CDR1 MNHNS and CDR2 SASEGT. As DNA, the CDR3 is TGTGCCAGCCGACATGAAGTCCAAGAGACCCAGTACTTC. It encodes CASRHEVQETQYF.

The chain couples TRBV6-5 to TRBJ2-4; D is perhaps TRBD1 (5 bases). Germline V gene lookup returns CDR1 MNHEY and CDR2 SVGAGI. Between the trimmed V and J ends, which lost 7 bases and 1 base, there was a span of 8 bases. This CDR3 comprises 13 residues. The DNA of the CDR3 is TGTGCCAGCATGGGGCGGGCCAAAAACATTCAGTACTTC. Protein product: CASMGRAKNIQYF.

The gene calls are TRBV28 and TRBJ1-2, with TRBD1 matching 7 bases. Trimming at V came to 3 bases and at J to 5 bases, leaving 6 bases not matched to a gene. The CDR3 spans 14 residues. Germline CDR1 MDHEN, CDR2 SYDVKM. The chain's CDR3 is CASSLSPGGYGYTF. The DNA of the CDR3 is TGTGCCAGCAGTTTGTCCCCAGGGGGTTATGGCTACACCTTC.

The rearrangement joins TRBV4-3 to TRBJ2-7; 7 bases are shared with TRBD2. The germline gives CDR1 LGHNA, CDR2 YSLEER. V lost 4 bases and J lost 3; bases outside the gene matches: 15. The CDR3 has 17 residues. The CDR3: CASSPTRRGLADYEQYF. CDR3 sequence (DNA): TGCGCCAGCAGCCCGACCCGACGAGGTCTAGCGGACTACGAGCAGTACTTC.

This chain uses TRBV7-9 with TRBJ2-7; TRBD1 matches at 12 bases. CDR1 is SEHNR and CDR2 is FQNEAQ in the germline V gene (reference sequence). This CDR3 comprises 16 residues. V shed 5 bases and J 5 bases; nucleotides not matched to a gene: 10. CDR3 coding DNA: TGTGCCAGCAGCGGGGGTGCCGGGACAGGGGGCCACGAGCAGTACTTC. Its protein product is CASSGGAGTGGHEQYF.

The chain links TRBV7-3 to TRBJ2-2, with TRBD2 matching over 7 bases. The CDR3 sequence is 17 residues long. V was clipped by 0 bases and J by 5 bases; unmatched bases: 9. The germline CDR1 and CDR2 sequences are SGHTA and FQGTGA. For the CDR3, the DNA is TGTGCCAGCAGCTTAACAGTGACCGGGGGGACTACCGGGGAGCTGTTTTTT. This sequence encodes CASSLTVTGGTTGELFF.

The chain couples TRBV9 to TRBJ2-4; D might be TRBD2 (5 bases). V lost 0 bases and J 0 bases, leaving 10 bases between the germline ends. This CDR3 is 16 amino acids long. Germline V lookup: CDR1 SGDLS, CDR2 YYNGEE. CDR3 amino acids: CASSVEGSLAKNIQYF. The CDR3 coding sequence is TGTGCCAGCAGCGTAGAAGGGAGTTTAGCCAAAAACATTCAGTACTTC.

This rearrangement joins TRBV5-6 to TRBJ2-7; TRBD2 agrees at 11 bases. Looked up from germline, CDR1 is SGHDT and CDR2 is YYEEEE. The CDR3 has 18 amino acids. V lost 0 bases, J lost 3 bases, and 11 bases stayed unmatched. Here the CDR3 reads CASSLVASGRPLVYEQYF. CDR3 coding DNA: TGTGCCAGCAGCTTGGTAGCTAGCGGGAGGCCCCTAGTCTACGAGCAGTACTTC.

The chain joins TRBV9 to TRBJ2-5; 8 bases line up with TRBD2. The CDR3 extends over 15 amino acids. With V trimmed by 1 base and J by 5 bases, 7 bases remained unmatched. Germline V gene lookup returns CDR1 SGDLS and CDR2 YYNGEE. The CDR3 is CASSVPGGPLETQYF. The CDR3 DNA reads TGTGCCAGCAGCGTACCGGGGGGGCCTTTGGAGACCCAGTACTTC.

This chain uses TRBV4-3 with TRBJ2-1, with TRBD2 matching over 8 bases. This CDR3 contains 17 residues. Germline V lookup: CDR1 LGHNA, CDR2 YSLEER. Losses at the gene ends were 2 bases for V and 9 bases for J; bases not matched to a gene: 15. DNA of the CDR3: TGCGCCAGCAGCCAAAGGCGGGGACTAGTGCGTTTAGGTGAGCAGTTCTTC. This codes for CASSQRRGLVRLGEQFF.

V and J are TRBV28 and TRBJ1-5; 9 bases align to TRBD1. CDR1 is MDHEN and CDR2 is SYDVKM in the germline V gene. After removal of 4 bases from V and 9 bases from J, the junction contained 13 bases not matched to a gene. The CDR3 has 16 residues. CDR3 residues: CASSSTGGAESLPQHF. The CDR3 bases are TGTGCCAGCAGTTCTACAGGGGGCGCAGAGAGTCTGCCCCAGCATTTT.

The chain has TRBV7-9 and TRBJ1-2; 9 bases are shared with TRBD1. Germline V gives CDR1 SEHNR, CDR2 FQNEAQ (reference sequence). Trimming took 5 bases from V and 5 from J; bases not matched to a gene: 18. This CDR3 contains 18 residues. The CDR3 bases are TGTGCCAGCAGCCTAGGGGTCAGCCGGGACAGGGCCGAATATGGCTACACCTTC. It is translated as CASSLGVSRDRAEYGYTF.

This chain links TRBV5-6 with TRBJ1-3; 8 bases map to TRBD1. Germline values: CDR1 SGHDT, CDR2 YYEEEE. This CDR3 comprises 14 residues. V lost 6 bases, J lost 1 base, and 3 bases stayed unmatched. The DNA of the CDR3 is TGTGCCAGCACCGACAGGGGATCTGGAAACACCATATATTTT. As protein: CASTDRGSGNTIYF.

This sequence joins TRBV7-2 and TRBJ1-2; 9 bases are a match to TRBD1. The CDR3 sequence is 15 residues long. Germline V gene sequence: CDR1 SGHTA, CDR2 FQGNSA. V shed 3 bases and J 7 bases; nucleotides not matched to a gene: 9. The CDR3 nucleotides read TGTGCCAGCAGCTTCCACGGGACAGGGTTTCGTGGCTACACCTTC. Translated: CASSFHGTGFRGYTF.